This TCR beta chain was obtained from a study of cytomegalovirus exposure and HLA in healthy donors. PCR used 60 Vbeta primers and 13 Jbeta primers. In the original analysis: There were about 80 million unique TCR beta chains by a later count, and 8.5 million to 14 million of them were shared. Generated by immunoSEQ multiplex PCR, the TCRdb table keeps only in-frame clones and is missing some. The V and J calls and clone size are taken from that table; D and trimming were inferred from the DNA. Of about 69,000 clones in the sample, roughly 68% were seen once. Concerning this clone itself: Its antigen is not known.

Trimming stripped 4 bases from V and 12 bases from J, with 25 bases between. There are 14 residues in the CDR3. Germline values: CDR1 GTSNPN, CDR2 SVGIG (reference sequence). Study-wide findings and caveats: Researchers catalogued 150 or so TCR beta chains as cytomegalovirus-associated.

This sequence joins TRBV30 and TRBJ2-7, with D possibly being TRBD1 (6 bases). Input material: PBMCs. The TCR originated in a woman aged 55-75 years in good health and CMV-seropositive. Here the CDR3 DNA reads TGTGCCTGGATCCCCAAAAACTCCCACAGGGAGAGGTACTTC. Its translation is CAWIPKNSHRERYF.